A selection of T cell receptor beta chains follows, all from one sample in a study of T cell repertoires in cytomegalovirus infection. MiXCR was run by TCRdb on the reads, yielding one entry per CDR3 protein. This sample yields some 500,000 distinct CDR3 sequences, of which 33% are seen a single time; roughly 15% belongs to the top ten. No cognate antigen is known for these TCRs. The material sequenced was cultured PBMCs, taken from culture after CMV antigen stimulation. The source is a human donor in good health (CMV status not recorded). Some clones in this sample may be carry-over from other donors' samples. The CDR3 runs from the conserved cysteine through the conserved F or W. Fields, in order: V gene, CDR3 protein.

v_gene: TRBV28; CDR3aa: CASSLGQGRAGANVLTF
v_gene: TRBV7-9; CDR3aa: CASSRDSNYGYTF
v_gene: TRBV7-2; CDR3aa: CASSLPSGAEEQFF
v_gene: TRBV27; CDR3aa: CASSLSPVPGNTGELFF
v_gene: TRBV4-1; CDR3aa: CASSVLDRDTGELFF
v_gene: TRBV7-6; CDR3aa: CASSQTTSGRTGELFF
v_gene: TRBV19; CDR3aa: CASTLGQGSNQPQHF
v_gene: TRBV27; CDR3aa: CASSFEGDGANVLTF
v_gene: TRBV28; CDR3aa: CASSLVQRPQHF
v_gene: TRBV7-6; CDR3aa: CASSQGGSGNTIYF
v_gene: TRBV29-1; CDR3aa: CSVDSGSVHNEQFF
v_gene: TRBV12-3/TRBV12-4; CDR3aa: CASRDPGAYTDTQYF
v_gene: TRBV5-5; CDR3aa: CASSSSTGVTSYNEQFF
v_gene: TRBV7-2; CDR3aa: CASSSPGQATGELFF
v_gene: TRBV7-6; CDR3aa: CASSSSVGEWTDTQYF
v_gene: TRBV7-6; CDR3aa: CASSLRLAAKPNTGELFF
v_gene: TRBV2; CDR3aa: CASSGQGYRGTEAFF
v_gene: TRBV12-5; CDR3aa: CASGLVPLLAGVSSYNEQFF
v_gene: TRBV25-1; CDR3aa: CASGPSSGSSADTQYF
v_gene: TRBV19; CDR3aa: CASSSTVPYSYNEQFF
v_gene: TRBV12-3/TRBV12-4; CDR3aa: CASHGQPSIMNTEAFF
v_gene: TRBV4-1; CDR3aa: CASSQDPSGRGEQFF
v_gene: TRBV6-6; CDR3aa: CASSPLGKAFF
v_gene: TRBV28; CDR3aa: CASSPPTSRQFF
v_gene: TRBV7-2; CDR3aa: CASSLRQVNTEAFF
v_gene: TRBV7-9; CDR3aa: CASTGQGDSPLHF
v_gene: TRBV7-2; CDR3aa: CASSRDFSYNEQFF
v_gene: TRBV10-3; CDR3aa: CAISESAGEGTQYF
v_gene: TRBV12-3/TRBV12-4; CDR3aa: CASRRDRDNGSPLHF
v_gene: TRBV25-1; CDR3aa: CASSRGGVPIAFF
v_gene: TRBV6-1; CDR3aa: CASTYGQISRDTQYF
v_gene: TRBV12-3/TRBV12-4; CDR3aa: CASSFTGAATEAFF
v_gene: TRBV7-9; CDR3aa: CASNPPPYEQYF
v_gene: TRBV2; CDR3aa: CASTTQGVGANVLTF
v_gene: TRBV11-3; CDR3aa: CASAGGPQETQYF
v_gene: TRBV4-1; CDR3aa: CASSPSSSREQFF
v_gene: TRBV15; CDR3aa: CATSRSPPGVRNQPQHF
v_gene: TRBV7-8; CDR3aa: CASSPSDLKRTDTQYF
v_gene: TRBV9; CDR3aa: CASSEGGGKNIQYF
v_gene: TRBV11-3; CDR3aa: CASSTQLRGHYGYTF
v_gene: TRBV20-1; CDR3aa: CSARGVSGLPRETQYF
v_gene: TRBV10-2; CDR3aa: CASRDRGLAEAFF
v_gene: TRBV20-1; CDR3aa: CSAREPDNYGYTF
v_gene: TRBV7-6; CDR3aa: CASSKKMRVGEKLFF
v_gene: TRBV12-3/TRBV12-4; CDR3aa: CASSRSAGAYNEQFF